A single sample gave rise to the 3 T cell receptor beta chains below, sequenced in a study of cytomegalovirus exposure and HLA in healthy donors. Primers included in the PCR were 60 Vbeta and 13 Jbeta primers. Profiling relied on immunoSEQ multiplex PCR, and the TCRdb table lists in-frame clones only, not all of them. The sample includes 130,000 or so clones, about 81% of them seen just once. Sequencing used PBMCs. The receptors were gathered from a man aged 35-49 years in good health and CMV-seronegative.

This rearrangement joins TRBV27 to TRBJ2-2; D is unclear. The germline V and J ends were trimmed by 3 bases and 1 base, with 6 bases remaining between them. The CDR3 runs to 14 residues. Germline values: CDR1 MNHEY, CDR2 SMNVEV (reference sequence). Written as DNA, the CDR3 is TGTGCCAGCAGTTTGTACGGGAACACCGGGGAGCTGTTTTTT. It translates to CASSLYGNTGELFF.

The rearrangement uses TRBV19 and TRBJ2-5; 10 bases agree with TRBD2. J gave up 1 base and V 4 bases, and 9 bases lay outside the gene matches. This CDR3 contains 17 residues. Germline assignment: CDR1 LNHDA and CDR2 SQIVND (reference sequence). The CDR3 nucleotides read TGTGCCAGTAGTACCTGGGTAGCGGGAGGTGCCCAAGAGACCCAGTACTTC. Protein: CASSTWVAGGAQETQYF.

V is TRBV30 and J is TRBJ1-1; D perhaps matches TRBD1 (5 bases). Trimming took off 4 bases at V and 4 bases at J, with 13 bases between the two ends. The germline V gene has CDR1 GTSNPN and CDR2 SVGIG (reference sequence). The CDR3 spans 13 residues. CDR3 sequence reads: CAWTIGGGTEAFF. CDR3 coding DNA: TGTGCCTGGACCATCGGGGGGGGCACTGAAGCTTTCTTT.